This T cell receptor beta chain was recorded in a study of PD-L1 blockade in urothelial cancer (dated by TCRdb to 2016 to 2017). A note on the overall study: Therapy was started at some point between 2013 and 2015 for all patients, and atezolizumab 1,200 mg was administered intravenously every 3 weeks. Pretreatment blood TCR-seq was available for under 35 patients, at least one posttreatment blood collection was obtained for approximately 24 patients, and tumor TCR-seq was available for approximately 24 patients. Roughly nine patients achieved durable clinical benefit and 15 to 20 did not. An exploratory multi-omic analysis was conducted of the somatic, immune and clinical correlates of response to PD-L1 blockade with atezolizumab in urothelial cancer. Pretreatment tumor samples, along with matched peripheral blood serially collected before and after atezolizumab treatment, were subjected to TCR sequencing. An ECOG performance status of 0 or 1 was recorded for the patients, and 0 to 3 prior chemotherapy regimens had been received by the patients. Blood samples were analyzed at two time points: 3 weeks after treatment start (second dose) and 6 weeks after treatment start. Blood samples gave median yields of roughly 150,000 T cells and approximately 80,000 unique TCRs, along with a median clonality of roughly 0.08. Durable clinical benefit was defined as progression-free survival longer than 6 months, and TCR features were also tested against progression-free and overall survival. About 90% of the roughly 29 patients were identified as males with urothelial cancer of bladder origin, and a prior smoking history was reported by 18 of 29 patients. In the same patients who had TCR sequencing, pretreatment tumors also underwent whole exome sequencing and RNA sequencing.

Study-wide conclusions, independent of this receptor: Improved progression-free and overall survival was found to be associated with pretreatment peripheral blood TCR clonality below the median. Because the sample size was small (n ≈ 27) and many exploratory analyses were performed, the results are intended to be hypothesis-generating. Greater expansion of tumor-associated TCR clones in peripheral blood 3 weeks after the start of treatment was observed in patients with durable benefit (n of about 20, p = 0.022).

Synthetic TCR analog templates were spiked into each PCR so that absolute template abundance could be estimated from read counts. The immunoSEQ assay used bias-controlled V and J gene primers to amplify TCRbeta CDR3 regions from genomic DNA. Rearranged TCRbeta segments were sequenced at approximately 20X coverage. In the authors' own workflow: Clustering was used to correct sequencing errors, and CDR3s were annotated against IMGT so that V, D and J genes could be assigned. Only productive TCRbeta rearrangements were used in downstream analyses, excluding out-of-frame or stop-codon sequences. Clonality was calculated as one minus the Shannon entropy normalized by the log of the number of unique productive sequences. Fisher's exact test with Benjamini-Hochberg correction, at a threshold of adjusted p below 0.01, was used to find clones that differed between time points or between blood and tumor. TCRdb took this table from immuneACCESS and kept in-frame rearrangements with V and J called. Such tables lack part of the clones; where checked against another copy, unresolved V genes explain under half of the gap, and the rest is unexplained. The DNA was the basis for D and trimming; V, J and clone size are from that table. The sample table contains around 100,000 clones; only one count was recorded for 70% to 90% of them. The ten largest make up approximately 2.4% of the sample.

As concerns this clone: What this receptor recognizes is not known. No base quality values were provided; no much bigger clone lies one nucleotide off.

CDR1 and CDR2 are drawn from the germline V gene: SGHTA, FQGNSA. V loses 2 bases at its end and J loses 0 bases; junction bases beyond the gene matches: 2. The CDR3 goes from the cysteine to the phenylalanine over 15 residues. The entry retains the CDR3 DNA only, 45 bases that are in frame from base 1. The cohort comprised approximately 30 patients with locally advanced or metastatic urothelial carcinoma treated at Memorial Sloan Kettering on a trial protocol. Peripheral blood mononuclear cells were collected pretreatment and during treatment, with between 1 and 8 total time points per patient. The Qiagen DNeasy Blood extraction kit was used to purify genomic DNA from total PBMCs and tumor samples. PBMCs were collected pretreatment and during treatment and were isolated and stored as previously described.

The receptor was isolated from a man aged 50 to 59 with urothelial cancer. Sample: PBMCs, taken around atezolizumab (anti-PD-L1) treatment. The chain is assembled from TRBV7-2 and TRBJ2-7, and 9 bases in between align with TRBD2. CDR3 loop: CASSLSGGSSYEQYF. The nucleotides are TGTGCCAGCAGCTTAAGCGGGGGGAGCTCCTACGAGCAGTACTTC.